Below, 6 T cell receptor beta chains from the same sample are listed, as sequenced in a study of cytomegalovirus exposure and HLA in healthy donors. The repertoire was sequenced with immunoSEQ multiplex PCR; TCRdb's copy has only in-frame clones and lacks some. The table records fewer than 200,000 clones, roughly nine tenths of them present only once. Specimen: PBMCs. These receptors were obtained from a man aged 30 to 39 in good health and CMV-seropositive.

The J gene is TRBJ2-7, the V gene TRBV7-9, with D perhaps matching TRBD2 (5 bases). Germline lookup yields CDR1 SEHNR and CDR2 FQNEAQ (reference sequence). This CDR3 has 13 residues. Trimming shortened V by 5 bases and J by 3 bases, and 11 bases separated the two germline ends. The CDR3 bases are TGTGCCAGCAGCCGGGAAAGGAGCTACGAGCAGTACTTC. This encodes CASSRERSYEQYF. The full variable domain, its missing parts supplied by reference TRBV7-9 and TRBJ2-7, is DTGVSQNPRHKITKRGQNVTFRCDPISEHNRLYWYRQTLGQGPEFLTYFQNEAQLEKSRLLSDRFSAERPKGSFSTLEIQRTEQGDSAMYLCASSRERSYEQYFGPGTRLTVT.

The chain employs TRBV11-3 and TRBJ2-2; D might be TRBD1 (7 bases). This CDR3 has 19 amino acids. Trimming removed 0 bases at V and 0 bases at J, with 17 bases between. Germline V CDR1 and CDR2: SGHNT, YENEEA. In nucleotides, the CDR3 is TGTGCCAGCAGCTTAGACGGGGGTCAGGGGGGACCGAACACCGGGGAGCTGTTTTTT. Its protein product is CASSLDGGQGGPNTGELFF.

V and J are TRBV15 and TRBJ2-7; D ambiguous. The CDR3 has 16 residues. Trimming shortened V by 3 bases and J by 2 bases, and 17 bases separated the two germline ends. CDR1 is LNHNV and CDR2 is YYDKDF in the germline V gene (reference sequence). Here the CDR3 DNA reads TGTGCCACCAGCAGCAAAAACCGGACCCGGGCCTACGAGCAGTACTTC. As protein: CATSSKNRTRAYEQYF.

V is TRBV7-3 and J is TRBJ2-7, with 7 nucleotides matching TRBD1. Per the germline V gene, CDR1 is SGHTA and CDR2 is FQGTGA. CDR3 length: 13 residues. The V gene end was trimmed by 2 bases and the J gene end by 6 bases; junction bases not matched to a gene: 4. The CDR3 bases are TGTGCCAGCAGCTTATCCAGGACAGGCGAGCAGTACTTC. This codes for CASSLSRTGEQYF.

This clone occurred once. J is TRBJ1-4 and V is TRBV27; D is uncertain. Trimming cost V 3 bases and J 8 bases, with 13 bases left between them. The germline V gene has CDR1 MNHEY and CDR2 SMNVEV (reference sequence). The CDR3 consists of 14 residues. The CDR3 spells CASSFLREREKLFF. The CDR3 DNA reads as TGTGCCAGCAGTTTTCTCCGGGAGCGAGAAAAACTGTTTTTT.

The genes are TRBV11-1 and TRBJ1-2; D is undetermined. The CDR3 runs to 14 residues. Trimming pared 1 base from V and 5 bases from J, leaving 11 bases between. The germline CDR1 and CDR2 sequences are SGHAT and FQDESV (reference sequence). DNA of the CDR3: TGTGCCAGCAGCTTAGGCCCCGGAGCGTATGGCTACACCTTC. Amino acid sequence: CASSLGPGAYGYTF.